The 5 T cell receptor beta chains given below trace back to one sample, sequenced in a study of shared clonotypes between healthy human individuals. Data came from immunoSEQ multiplex PCR; TCRdb stores just in-frame clones and leaves some out. The sample records roughly 2.5 million clones, around 94% being singletons. Input material: naive CD4+ T cells sorted from blood. Subset meaning: CD45RA+ positively selected. The receptors come from a man younger than 35 in good health.

V usage is TRBV4-1 and J usage is TRBJ2-2; D possibly uses TRBD1 or TRBD2 (5 bases each). V was pared by 0 bases and J by 0 bases, with 11 bases between. Germline V gene lookup returns CDR1 MGHRA and CDR2 YSYEKL. The length of the CDR3 is 17 residues. The CDR3 loop is CASSQEVGRTNTGELFF. Here the CDR3 DNA reads TGCGCCAGCAGCCAAGAAGTGGGACGAACGAACACCGGGGAGCTGTTTTTT.

The V call is TRBV7-2, the J call TRBJ2-7; 9 bases map to TRBD2. The CDR3 consists of 15 residues. V shed 2 bases, J shed 3 bases, and the junction held 5 bases outside the gene matches. Germline V gene sequence: CDR1 SGHTA, CDR2 FQGNSA. The CDR3, as DNA: TGTGCCAGCAGCTTACGCAGCGGGAGGAGCTACGAGCAGTACTTC. It is translated as CASSLRSGRSYEQYF.

CDR3: CAWSRAGLSTDTQYF. The DNA of the CDR3 is TGTGCCTGGAGCCGAGCGGGCTTGAGCACAGATACGCAGTATTTT. The chain recombines TRBV30 with TRBJ2-3; possibly TRBD2 for D (6 bases). Trimming removed 3 bases at V and 0 bases at J, with 13 bases between. CDR1 is GTSNPN and CDR2 is SVGIG in the germline V gene (reference sequence). The CDR3 runs 15 residues.

V and J are TRBV27 and TRBJ2-1, with 12 nucleotides matching TRBD2. Germline V gives CDR1 MNHEY, CDR2 SMNVEV (reference sequence). The junction had 2 bases not matched to a gene; V was cut back by 2 bases and J by 3 bases. The CDR3 contains 16 residues. CDR3 bases: TGTGCCAGCAGTTTAGGGGGACTAGCGGGCTACAATGAGCAGTTCTTC. Residues: CASSLGGLAGYNEQFF.

V usage is TRBV10-3 and J usage is TRBJ2-1; the D gene is possibly TRBD2 (7 bases). The CDR3 consists of 15 residues. V lost 8 bases and J lost 2, with 16 bases in between. Germline assignment: CDR1 ENHRY and CDR2 SYGVKD. The CDR3 coding sequence is TGTGCCATCGGGGAGGGGGGAGGCCCCTACAATGAGCAGTTCTTC. It yields the protein CAIGEGGGPYNEQFF.